Below, 21 T cell receptor beta chains from the same sample are listed, as sequenced in a study of regulatory T cells in long-lasting Graves disease. Time point in this sample: newly diagnosed GD, antithyroid drugs for less than 3 months. The TCR library was prepared using RNA isolated from PBMCs. Arm-PCR of CDR3 regions and iRepertoire HTBI primers were used to build TCR beta libraries. TCRdb passed the multiplex PCR reads through MiXCR, listing each CDR3 protein once. The data hold approximately 560,000 distinct CDR3 sequences, with around 16% observed a single time. The sample also formed part of further work on T cells in Graves' hyperthyroidism and ophthalmopathy.

Sequencing used peripheral blood mononuclear cells (PBMCs), obtained at new diagnosis, from a patient treated with antithyroid drugs. All receptors come from a young man with Graves disease.

The chain combines TRBV6-1 with TRBJ2-7; the match to TRBD1 covers 7 bases. Unmatched junction bases numbered 9, after V lost 4 bases and J lost 6 bases. Germline V lookup: CDR1 MNHNS, CDR2 SASEGT. This CDR3 is 14 amino acids long. This chain's CDR3 is CASSAHEGAGEQYF. For the CDR3, the DNA is TGTGCCAGCAGTGCCCACGAGGGGGCTGGCGAGCAGTACTTC.

This chain joins TRBV5-6 and TRBJ2-7; no reliable D call. This CDR3 spans 13 amino acids. With 4 bases removed from V and 6 bases from J, the gap between germline ends came to 14 bases. Germline CDR1 is SGHDT and CDR2 is YYEEEE. CDR3 DNA: TGTGCCAGCAGCGTCGGTCATCTGGGCGAGCAGTACTTC. This translates into CASSVGHLGEQYF.

As to this clonotype: This may come from a read error, since a much larger clone is one base off. The chain couples TRBV11-3 to TRBJ2-1; 9 bases are a match to TRBD1. The CDR3 contains 18 residues. The trim removed 1 base at V and 10 bases at J, leaving 17 bases unmatched. Looked up from germline, CDR1 is SGHNT and CDR2 is YENEEA. The CDR3, as DNA: TGTGCCAGCAGCTTAGGGACAGGGGTCAACATAACCTCCTACGAGCAGTTCTTC. Amino acids: CASSLGTGVNITSYEQFF.

This chain connects TRBV9 to TRBJ2-5, with 9 bases aligning to TRBD1. This CDR3 region has 15 residues. With 4 bases clipped from V and 5 bases from J, the junction kept 9 bases outside the gene matches. From germline, CDR1 is SGDLS and CDR2 YYNGEE. The CDR3 loop is CASSLTGTGYETQYF. Written as DNA, the CDR3 is TGTGCCAGCAGCCTCACCGGGACAGGGTATGAGACCCAGTACTTC.

There are many counts of this clonotype. The chain recombines TRBV12-3 or TRBV12-4 with TRBJ1-5; 10 bases match TRBD1. V was pared by 5 bases and J by 3 bases, with 7 bases of the junction left unmatched. This CDR3 region has 16 residues. The CDR3 nucleotides read TGTGCCAGCAGTCCCGGGACAGGGGCTACCAATCAGCCCCAGCATTTT. Encoded protein: CASSPGTGATNQPQHF.

With regard to this clonotype: Given the absence of the conserved phenylalanine or tryptophan at the CDR3 end, a read error is likely. V and J are TRBV4-2 and TRBJ1-1, with 10 bases identical to TRBD1. The length of the CDR3 is 15 residues. Germline values: CDR1 LGHNA, CDR2 YNFKEQ. V shed 2 bases, J shed 5 bases, and the junction held 5 bases outside the gene matches. In DNA, the CDR3 is TGTGCCAGCAGCCAAACTGGGACAGGGGTTACTGAAGCTTTCCTT. Its protein product is CASSQTGTGVTEAFL.

This clonotype was seen only a few times. This sequence joins TRBV7-3 and TRBJ2-7; no reliable D call. Trimming left V 5 bases short and J 5 bases short, with 13 bases between. The CDR3 is 13 amino acids. The germline V gene has CDR1 SGHTA and CDR2 FQGTGA. CDR3 residues: CASSASSGHEQYF. The CDR3 DNA reads TGTGCCAGCAGCGCAAGCTCAGGCCACGAGCAGTACTTC.

About this clonotype itself: This sequence may be a read error, since a much larger clone differs from it by one base. The V call is TRBV7-9, the J call TRBJ2-1; D is perhaps TRBD1 (6 bases). Germline assignment: CDR1 SEHNR and CDR2 FQNEAQ (reference sequence). Trimming stripped 0 bases from V and 1 base from J, with 10 bases between. CDR3 size: 16 residues. CDR3 in amino acids: CASSLAPGASYNEQFF. DNA for the CDR3: TGTGCCAGCAGCTTAGCTCCAGGGGCGTCCTACAATGAGCAGTTCTTC.

The rearrangement joins TRBV7-9 to TRBJ2-6, with D possibly being TRBD1 (6 bases). V shed 5 bases and J shed 0 bases, with 23 bases lying between them. The CDR3 runs to 20 residues. Germline V gene sequence: CDR1 SEHNR, CDR2 FQNEAQ (reference sequence). Here the CDR3 reads CASSQVQGPHDFSGANVLTF. The CDR3 coding sequence is TGTGCCAGCAGCCAGGTCCAGGGGCCCCACGATTTCTCTGGGGCCAACGTCCTGACTTTC. Full variable domain (missing parts from reference TRBV7-9 and TRBJ2-6): DTGVSQNPRHKITKRGQNVTFRCDPISEHNRLYWYRQTLGQGPEFLTYFQNEAQLEKSRLLSDRFSAERPKGSFSTLEIQRTEQGDSAMYLCASSQVQGPHDFSGANVLTFGAGSRLTVL.

This clonotype turned up a few times. The chain combines TRBV6-1 with TRBJ2-1; D remains ambiguous. CDR3 size: 14 residues. Trimming cost V 6 bases and J 5 bases, with 14 bases left between them. Per the germline V gene, CDR1 is MNHNS and CDR2 is SASEGT. The CDR3 sequence: CASSLLDEHNEQFF. The CDR3 DNA sequence: TGTGCCAGCAGCCTATTGGACGAGCACAATGAGCAGTTCTTC.

CDR3 in DNA: TGTGCCAGCAGCTTCGAAGGGGACCTCTACGAGCAGTACTTC. It yields the protein CASSFEGDLYEQYF. The V gene is TRBV7-9, the J gene TRBJ2-7; TRBD1 or TRBD2 may be the D gene (5 bases each). The CDR3 loop spans 14 amino acids. Trimming shortened V by 3 bases and J by 3 bases, and 12 bases separated the two germline ends. CDR1 SEHNR and CDR2 FQNEAQ come from the germline V gene (reference sequence).

This clonotype has only a few counts. CDR3 protein: CASSRSGRGRYTEAFF. CDR3 coding DNA: TGTGCCAGCAGCAGAAGCGGGAGGGGGCGATACACTGAAGCTTTCTTT. This sequence joins TRBV25-1 and TRBJ1-1; 7 bases agree with TRBD1. Unmatched junction bases numbered 13, after V lost 6 bases and J lost 3 bases. The CDR3 runs to 16 residues. From germline, CDR1 is MGHDK and CDR2 SYGVNS.

This clonotype was seen ten or more times. The gene calls are TRBV15 and TRBJ1-1, with 10 bases fitting TRBD1. This CDR3 region has 14 residues. The germline V gene encodes CDR1 LNHNV and CDR2 YYDKDF (reference sequence). The junction had 2 bases not matched to a gene; V was cut back by 3 bases and J by 4 bases. In nucleotides, the CDR3 is TGTGCCACCAGCAGGGACAGGGGGAGCACTGAAGCTTTCTTT. This codes for CATSRDRGSTEAFF. Full variable domain (missing parts from reference TRBV15 and TRBJ1-1): DAMVIQNPRYQVTQFGKPVTLSCSQTLNHNVMYWYQQKSSQAPKLLFHYYDKDFNNEADTPDNFQSRRPNTSFCFLDIRSPGLGDTAMYLCATSRDRGSTEAFFGQGTRLTVV.

This clonotype was seen many times. This chain connects TRBV11-2 to TRBJ2-7; 10 bases line up with TRBD2. The V gene's germline CDR1 is SGHAT and CDR2 FQNNGV. This CDR3 has 15 amino acids. V shed 6 bases and J 2 bases; nucleotides not matched to a gene: 7. The CDR3 loop is CASSSGTSATYEQYF. The CDR3 nucleotides read TGTGCCAGCAGTTCCGGGACTAGCGCCACCTACGAGCAGTACTTC.

The V gene is TRBV24-1, the J gene TRBJ1-1; no reliable D call. V dropped 5 bases and J dropped 2 bases, with 2 bases sitting between them. There are 11 residues in the CDR3. Germline V gene data show CDR1 as KGHDR and CDR2 as SFDVKD. Here the CDR3 DNA reads TGTGCCACCAGTGGCAACACTGAAGCTTTCTTT. The encoded protein is CATSGNTEAFF.

This clonotype was recorded a few times. The chain links TRBV9 to TRBJ2-1; the match to TRBD2 covers 8 bases. This CDR3 has 15 amino acids. The V gene end was trimmed by 0 bases and the J gene end by 7 bases; junction bases not matched to a gene: 6. Germline-derived CDR1 and CDR2 are SGDLS and YYNGEE. This CDR3 reads CASSVEAGVGNEQFF. For the CDR3, the DNA is TGTGCCAGCAGCGTAGAAGCGGGAGTGGGTAATGAGCAGTTCTTC.

CDR3 amino acids: CASGSSGFQETQYF. The CDR3 DNA is TGTGCTAGTGGTTCTAGCGGCTTCCAAGAGACCCAGTACTTC. The chain recombines TRBV12-5 with TRBJ2-5, with 7 bases lining up with TRBD2. This CDR3 spans 14 amino acids. The ends lost 4 bases at V and 1 base at J; junction bases unmatched: 3. Germline values: CDR1 LGHNT, CDR2 FRNRAP.

This clonotype came up many times. The chain employs TRBV2 and TRBJ2-7; TRBD2 aligns across 9 bases. V gave up 5 bases and J gave up 6 bases; unmatched junction bases: 5. This CDR3 has 13 amino acids. CDR1 is SNHLY and CDR2 is FYNNEI in the germline V gene. The chain's CDR3 is CASSSSGNGEQYF. In DNA form, the CDR3 reads TGTGCCAGCAGTTCTAGCGGGAACGGCGAGCAGTACTTC.

The CDR3 sequence: CASSPDRSSSGANVLTF. The CDR3 DNA reads as TGTGCCAGCAGCCCAGACAGGTCGAGCTCTGGGGCCAACGTCCTGACTTTC. The chain combines TRBV28 with TRBJ2-6, with D tentatively TRBD1 (6 bases). V lost 6 bases to trimming and J lost 0 bases, with 15 bases between them. This CDR3 comprises 17 residues. Germline V CDR1 and CDR2: MDHEN, SYDVKM.

This clonotype occurred a few times. The CDR3 region has the DNA TGCAGTGCTGTCCGGGACAGGCGCTACGAGCAGTACTTC. This codes for CSAVRDRRYEQYF. The chain joins TRBV20-1 to TRBJ2-7; 8 nucleotides align to TRBD1. The CDR3 extends over 13 amino acids. Per germline, CDR1 DFQATT and CDR2 SNEGSKA (reference sequence). Trimming cost V 5 bases and J 3 bases; bases outside gene matches: 6.

This chain uses TRBV14 with TRBJ1-2; D is uncertain. V shed 2 bases and J shed 6 bases, with 16 bases lying between them. The CDR3 sequence is 15 residues long. CDR1 and CDR2 (germline): SGHDN, FVKESK. Here the CDR3 DNA reads TGTGCCAGCAGCCAATATCCTTCCAATACCAATGGCTACACCTTC. Translated, it gives CASSQYPSNTNGYTF.